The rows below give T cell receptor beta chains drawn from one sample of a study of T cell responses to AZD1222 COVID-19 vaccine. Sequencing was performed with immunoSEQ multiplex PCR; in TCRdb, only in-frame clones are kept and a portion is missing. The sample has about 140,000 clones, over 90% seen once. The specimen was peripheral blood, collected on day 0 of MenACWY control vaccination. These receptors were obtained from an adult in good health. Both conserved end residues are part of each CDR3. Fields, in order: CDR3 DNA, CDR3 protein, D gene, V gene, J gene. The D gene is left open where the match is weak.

DNA: TGTGCCAGCAGTTTCCAACGGCACAATCAGCCCCAGCATTTT
CDR3: CASSFQRHNQPQHF
D: NA
V: TRBV27
J: TRBJ1-5

DNA: TGTGCCAGCAGCTTAGGGTCAGGGGTCGCCACTGAAGCTTTCTTT
CDR3: CASSLGSGVATEAFF
D: NA
V: TRBV7-8
J: TRBJ1-1

DNA: TGTGCCAGCAGCTTAGAGGGGCTTAGGAATGAGCAGTTCTTC
CDR3: CASSLEGLRNEQFF
D: NA
V: TRBV11-2
J: TRBJ2-1

DNA: TGTGCCAGCAGCCTTAGGACAGAAGATGGCTACACCTTC
CDR3: CASSLRTEDGYTF
D: NA
V: TRBV25-1
J: TRBJ1-2

DNA: TGTGCCAGCAGGGGACTAGCGGTGGGGACCGGGGAGCTGTTTTTT
CDR3: CASRGLAVGTGELFF
D: TRBD2
V: TRBV2
J: TRBJ2-2

DNA: TGTGCCAGCAGTTTTCCAGGGGAAAACACTGAAGCTTTCTTT
CDR3: CASSFPGENTEAFF
D: NA
V: TRBV27
J: TRBJ1-1

DNA: TGTGCCAGCAGTTCCCCCGTGGTGGCGGGAAGAGGCAACGAGCAGTACTTC
CDR3: CASSSPVVAGRGNEQYF
D: NA
V: TRBV5-5
J: TRBJ2-7

DNA: TGTGCCATCAGTGATACGGGCGAGCAGTACTTC
CDR3: CAISDTGEQYF
D: NA
V: TRBV10-3
J: TRBJ2-7

DNA: TGTGCCAGCAGCTTAGTTTCCGGGGAGCTCCTGGAAGCTTTCTTT
CDR3: CASSLVSGELLEAFF
D: NA
V: TRBV7-9
J: TRBJ1-1

DNA: TGCGCCAGCAGCGAGCAGGGCGAGGTTCAGTACTTC
CDR3: CASSEQGEVQYF
D: NA
V: TRBV5-1
J: TRBJ2-4

DNA: TGTGCCAGCAGATCGGGCCTCACCAACAATCAGCCCCAGCATTTT
CDR3: CASRSGLTNNQPQHF
D: NA
V: TRBV28
J: TRBJ1-5

DNA: TGTGCCAGCAGTTACTCAACCTACGAACCCCTCTATGGCTACACCTTC
CDR3: CASSYSTYEPLYGYTF
D: NA
V: TRBV6-2/TRBV6-3
J: TRBJ1-2

DNA: TGTGCCAGCAGTTCCGGGGGCAATGAGCAGTTCTTC
CDR3: CASSSGGNEQFF
D: NA
V: TRBV27
J: TRBJ2-1

DNA: TGTGCCAGCAGCTCAGGGACCAGCACTGAAGCTTTCTTT
CDR3: CASSSGTSTEAFF
D: NA
V: TRBV7-9
J: TRBJ1-1

DNA: TGTGCCATCAGTGATAGACTAGCGGGAAGCACAGATACGCAGTATTTT
CDR3: CAISDRLAGSTDTQYF
D: TRBD2
V: TRBV10-3
J: TRBJ2-3

DNA: TGCGCCAGCAGCTTGGGAAATTCCGGGACAACGAGGAATGGCTACACCTTC
CDR3: CASSLGNSGTTRNGYTF
D: NA
V: TRBV5-1
J: TRBJ1-2

DNA: TGTGCCAGCGGGAGGGGATGGACTGAAGCTTTCTTT
CDR3: CASGRGWTEAFF
D: NA
V: TRBV2
J: TRBJ1-1

DNA: TGCGCCAGCGCTATCCAGAGTGAGAACACTGAAGCTTTCTTT
CDR3: CASAIQSENTEAFF
D: NA
V: TRBV5-1
J: TRBJ1-1

DNA: TGTGCCAGCAGCCCGGGCAGCACCGGGGAGCTGTTTTTT
CDR3: CASSPGSTGELFF
D: NA
V: TRBV6-4
J: TRBJ2-2

DNA: TGCGCCAGCAGCTCGACCGGTATTGAAGCTTTCTTT
CDR3: CASSSTGIEAFF
D: NA
V: TRBV5-1
J: TRBJ1-1

DNA: TGTGCCTGGAGTGGAGCGGGAGTCTCCTACGAGCAGTACTTC
CDR3: CAWSGAGVSYEQYF
D: TRBD2
V: TRBV30
J: TRBJ2-7

DNA: TGCAGTGCTAGAGATTCCGGCATCTACACCTTC
CDR3: CSARDSGIYTF
D: NA
V: TRBV20-1
J: TRBJ1-2

DNA: TGTGCCAGCAGCCCTCCGACTAGCGGGAGACAGACCGGGGAGCTGTTTTTT
CDR3: CASSPPTSGRQTGELFF
D: TRBD2
V: TRBV5-4
J: TRBJ2-2

DNA: TGTGCCTGGAGTGTAGGGCATTCGGGGGAGTGGGTAGATACGCAGTATTTT
CDR3: CAWSVGHSGEWVDTQYF
D: NA
V: TRBV30
J: TRBJ2-3

DNA: TGTGCCAGTAGTTCCCACCAGGGTATCCAAGAGACCCAGTACTTC
CDR3: CASSSHQGIQETQYF
D: NA
V: TRBV19
J: TRBJ2-5

DNA: TGTGCCACCAGTGACCCGGGCAGCCCAGATACGCAGTATTTT
CDR3: CATSDPGSPDTQYF
D: NA
V: TRBV24-1
J: TRBJ2-3

DNA: TGTGCCTGGAACGTGGCTAATGGCTACACCTTC
CDR3: CAWNVANGYTF
D: NA
V: TRBV30
J: TRBJ1-2

DNA: TGTGCCAGTAGTATATGGGGGGGACAGCCCCAGCATTTT
CDR3: CASSIWGGQPQHF
D: NA
V: TRBV19
J: TRBJ1-5

DNA: TGTGCCAGCTCACCAACAGGGAAGAGCAATCAGCCCCAGCATTTT
CDR3: CASSPTGKSNQPQHF
D: NA
V: TRBV18
J: TRBJ1-5

DNA: TGTGCCAGCGAGCGGGGGACAGGGGGCCGAACTGAAGCTTTCTTT
CDR3: CASERGTGGRTEAFF
D: TRBD1
V: TRBV2
J: TRBJ1-1

DNA: TGTGCCAGCAGTGACATACAGGTCTATGGCTACACCTTC
CDR3: CASSDIQVYGYTF
D: NA
V: TRBV25-1
J: TRBJ1-2

DNA: TGTGCCAGCAGTTTTCTAGCGGGGGGCCGCACAGATACGCAGTATTTT
CDR3: CASSFLAGGRTDTQYF
D: TRBD2
V: TRBV27
J: TRBJ2-3

DNA: TGTGCCTTAGCGTCGGGGAAAGGCTCTGGAAACACCATATATTTT
CDR3: CALASGKGSGNTIYF
D: NA
V: TRBV30
J: TRBJ1-3

DNA: TGTGCCAGCAACCCACCGGGACCCTCTGGGGAGCAGTTCTTC
CDR3: CASNPPGPSGEQFF
D: NA
V: TRBV6-2/TRBV6-3
J: TRBJ2-1

DNA: TGTGCCAGCAGTTCCGGGACAGGGAACATGAACACTGAAGCTTTCTTT
CDR3: CASSSGTGNMNTEAFF
D: TRBD1
V: TRBV6-5
J: TRBJ1-1

DNA: TGTGCCAGCAGTTACTCCGCAGGACCCCCGAACACTGAAGCTTTCTTT
CDR3: CASSYSAGPPNTEAFF
D: NA
V: TRBV6-5
J: TRBJ1-1

DNA: TGTGCCAGCAGCTTATATGGTGAGAAGCCCCAGCATTTT
CDR3: CASSLYGEKPQHF
D: NA
V: TRBV5-4
J: TRBJ1-5

DNA: TGTGCCTGGAGTGCCCAGGGGAACGGAAACACCATATATTTT
CDR3: CAWSAQGNGNTIYF
D: NA
V: TRBV30
J: TRBJ1-3

DNA: TGTGCCAGCAGCTTTGCCGACGGCTCTGGAAACACCATATATTTT
CDR3: CASSFADGSGNTIYF
D: NA
V: TRBV7-8
J: TRBJ1-3

DNA: TGTGCCAGCAGCTCCCAGCTTGGCTACACCTTC
CDR3: CASSSQLGYTF
D: NA
V: TRBV5-5
J: TRBJ1-2

DNA: TGTGCCACCAGCAGAGACGCCAGGGGTCATGAAAAACTGTTTTTT
CDR3: CATSRDARGHEKLFF
D: NA
V: TRBV15
J: TRBJ1-4

DNA: TGTGCCAGCAGCGTAGGGACAGGGGGTGAAAAACTGTTTTTT
CDR3: CASSVGTGGEKLFF
D: TRBD1
V: TRBV9
J: TRBJ1-4

DNA: TGCGCCAGCAGCCAAGAGACCGCCGGAGGGTATAATTCACCCCTCCACTTT
CDR3: CASSQETAGGYNSPLHF
D: NA
V: TRBV4-3
J: TRBJ1-6

DNA: TGTGCCAGCAGCTTGGGAGCTGAAGGGATTTTCAACACTGAAGCTTTCTTT
CDR3: CASSLGAEGIFNTEAFF
D: NA
V: TRBV5-6
J: TRBJ1-1

DNA: TGCGCCAGCAGCTTGGGAACAGTAGAGGACACTGAAGCTTTCTTT
CDR3: CASSLGTVEDTEAFF
D: NA
V: TRBV5-1
J: TRBJ1-1

DNA: TGTGCCAGCAGGTACAGGGAAGGATTGAACACTGAAGCTTTCTTT
CDR3: CASRYREGLNTEAFF
D: NA
V: TRBV6-5
J: TRBJ1-1

DNA: TGTGCCAGCAGTTACACTCCCTATGGCTACACCTTC
CDR3: CASSYTPYGYTF
D: NA
V: TRBV6-2/TRBV6-3
J: TRBJ1-2

DNA: TGTGCCAGCAGCCCCACCCTCTCCTACGAGCAGTACTTC
CDR3: CASSPTLSYEQYF
D: NA
V: TRBV6-5
J: TRBJ2-7

DNA: TGTGCCAGCAAAGACAGGGCTTCTGGAAACACCATATATTTT
CDR3: CASKDRASGNTIYF
D: TRBD1
V: TRBV2
J: TRBJ1-3